This TCR beta chain was captured in a study of blood T cell repertoires in COVID-19. The CDR3 contains 14 residues. Germline V lookup: CDR1 MNHEY, CDR2 SVGAGI. The V gene end was trimmed by 8 bases and the J gene end by 4 bases; junction bases not matched to a gene: 5. This table comes from immunoSEQ multiplex PCR, and its TCRdb copy is limited to in-frame clones, with some not included. The sample yields roughly 180,000 clones, approximately 87% seen once. In this sample, this clone turned up once. This clonotype originated in a woman aged 45-65 years who had recovered from COVID-19. The source material was PBMCs or T cells enriched from blood (not recorded which). V is TRBV6-5 and J is TRBJ1-6, with 7 bases lining up with TRBD1. The CDR3: CASVRRGYNSPLHF. The CDR3 region has the DNA TGTGCCAGCGTCCGCAGGGGGTATAATTCACCCCTCCACTTT.